This TCR beta chain was found in a study of T-cell memory formation after mild COVID-19. Findings and limits, study-wide: Those CD4+ clones that contracted were mainly in CM and EM (CD8+ ones in EMRA). Balance between CD4 and CD8 was seen in clones contracting day 15 to 85, and a CD4+ lean was seen in later expanders.

Points on this clonotype: Its specificity is not known.

Amplification by 5'RACE using constant-segment primers produced TCR alpha and TCR beta cDNA libraries that carried sample barcodes and UMIs. TCRdb independently ran MiXCR on the 5' RACE reads; one entry per CDR3 protein. The data hold under 300,000 distinct CDR3 sequences, with roughly a tenth observed a single time. This CDR3 is 14 amino acids long. Germline CDR1 is MNHEY and CDR2 is SMNVEV (reference sequence). With 6 bases removed from V and 0 bases from J, the gap between germline ends came to 11 bases. V is TRBV27 and J is TRBJ1-1; D remains ambiguous. This clonotype originated in a man aged 18 to 29 who had mild COVID-19 (a few samples of this study predate the infection). Cell type and time point are not known. Sequencing was performed on PBMCs or a T cell subset sorted from them (not recorded which). In nucleotides, the CDR3 is TGTGCCAGCAGGCCCGGCCTAATGAACACTGAAGCTTTCTTT. Protein product: CASRPGLMNTEAFF.